This is a list of T cell receptor beta chains from one sample in a study of a mutant IDH1 vaccine in newly diagnosed glioma. Sequencing was performed with immunoSEQ multiplex PCR; in TCRdb, only in-frame clones are kept and a portion is missing. The sample lists approximately 21,000 clones; 84% were seen once. Antigens of these TCRs are unknown. Sequenced here: PBMCs, sampled from a glioma patient whose treatment included an IDH1 peptide vaccine. The source is a man between 35 and 55 years old with glioma. Each CDR3 is given with its conserved first and last residue. The D gene is left open where the match is weak. Clone size is shown for a subset of rows, as once, few, many or a class of expanded clone.

TRBJ2-3 TRBD2 . TRBV2 TGTGCCAGCACGACTAGCGGGAGGGTAACAGATACGCAGTATTTT CASTTSGRVTDTQYF
TRBJ2-7 TRBD2 . TRBV29-1 TGCAGCGTTGAAGGGGGACATAGCGGGGTCGCCTACGAGCAGTACTTC CSVEGGHSGVAYEQYF
TRBJ2-7 . . TRBV5-6 TGTGCCAGCAACCCGGCACTCGGGAGAGGATACGAGCAGTACTTC CASNPALGRGYEQYF
TRBJ1-1 . once TRBV15 TGTGCCACCAGCAGAGAGGGCGGCTCCGCCGCCGTCACTGAAGCTTTCTTT CATSREGGSAAVTEAFF
TRBJ2-5 TRBD2 . TRBV4-1 TGCGCCAGCAGCCTCGGTAGCGGGGGCGTAGAGACCCAGTACTTC CASSLGSGGVETQYF
TRBJ2-5 . once TRBV12-1 TGTGCCAGCAGCCACCGGGACAGGGGGCTAGAGACCCAGTACTTC CASSHRDRGLETQYF
TRBJ2-3 TRBD2 once TRBV5-6 TGTGCCAGCAGCTTTACCTTAGCGGGCAGCACAGATACGCAGTATTTT CASSFTLAGSTDTQYF
TRBJ2-5 . few TRBV4-1 TGCGCCAGCAGCCTAGGGGTTAGCAGGGGAGGTGGGGAGACCCAGTACTTC CASSLGVSRGGGETQYF
TRBJ1-1 . . TRBV6-1 TGTGCCAGCAGTGGGGGCGTGAACACTGAAGCTTTCTTT CASSGGVNTEAFF
TRBJ2-2 TRBD1 . TRBV7-9 TGTGCCAGCAGCGTAGGGGACAGGAGGAACACCGGGGAGCTGTTTTTT CASSVGDRRNTGELFF
TRBJ2-3 . few TRBV7-3 TGTGCCAGCAGCTTAACTCTAGCTTCGTATGATACGCAGTATTTT CASSLTLASYDTQYF
TRBJ2-3 TRBD2 few TRBV7-9 TGTGCCAGCAGCTCTCAAGGGACTAGCGGGGTAACGCAGTATTTT CASSSQGTSGVTQYF
TRBJ1-1 TRBD1 . TRBV19 TGTGCCAGTAGGGGGCAGGGGGCGACTGAAGCTTTCTTT CASRGQGATEAFF
TRBJ2-2 TRBD1 . TRBV2 TGTGCCAGCACCCAACAGGGGATTCGGAACACCGGGGAGCTGTTTTTT CASTQQGIRNTGELFF
TRBJ2-1 . . TRBV18 TGTGCCAGCTCACCGAGCCTCAATGAGCAGTTCTTC CASSPSLNEQFF
TRBJ1-2 . few TRBV27 TGTGCCAGCAGTCTTACAGTCACCAACTATGGCTACACCTTC CASSLTVTNYGYTF
TRBJ1-1 . few TRBV7-9 TGTGCCAGCAGCTTAGCGAGGGCCGGGGGCTTATGGGGCACTGAAGCTTTCTTT CASSLARAGGLWGTEAFF
TRBJ2-7 . . TRBV27 TGTGCCAGCAGTTTAGTCAAGGCGACAGGCTCCTACGAGCAGTACTTC CASSLVKATGSYEQYF
TRBJ2-7 . . TRBV7-9 TGTGCCAGCAGCCCGCCGCCGGGATACGAGCAGTACTTC CASSPPPGYEQYF
TRBJ2-1 TRBD2 . TRBV19 TGTGCCAGTAGTATAGTGGCGGGAGGGTTGAATGAGCAGTTCTTC CASSIVAGGLNEQFF
TRBJ2-3 TRBD2 . TRBV7-9 TGTGCCAGCAGCCGTGGGACTAGCGGGAGGGTCGGCACAGATACGCAGTATTTT CASSRGTSGRVGTDTQYF
TRBJ2-5 . . TRBV21-1 TGTGCCAGCAGCCCGACAGGGATCCAAGAGACCCAGTACTTC CASSPTGIQETQYF
TRBJ2-2 . . TRBV7-9 TGTGCCAGCAGCTTAGGAGGGCAGGCCGGGGAGCTGTTTTTT CASSLGGQAGELFF
TRBJ1-2 . . TRBV11-2 TGTGCCTCAAGGGGGTTAGACGGAGCTACCGTGGGCTACACCTTC CASRGLDGATVGYTF
TRBJ1-6 TRBD1 . TRBV25-1 TGTGCCAGCAGTTCGAGACAGGGAAGTTCACCCCTCCACTTT CASSSRQGSSPLHF
TRBJ2-1 . . TRBV7-8 TGTGCCAGCAGCCCTATCTCAGACTTTGGGCAGTTCTTC CASSPISDFGQFF
TRBJ2-3 . . TRBV10-3 TGTGCCATCGGGCTGCGGGACTATACGCAGTATTTT CAIGLRDYTQYF
TRBJ1-2 TRBD1 . TRBV6-1 TGTGCCAGCAATCCACAGGGGGATAACTATGGCTACACCTTC CASNPQGDNYGYTF
TRBJ1-1 TRBD1 . TRBV5-4 TGTGCCAGCAGAAACCGGGACAGTACTGAAGCTTTCTTT CASRNRDSTEAFF
TRBJ2-7 . . TRBV5-4 TGTGCCAGCAGCCCAAGGACAGATTCCTACGAGCAGTACTTC CASSPRTDSYEQYF
TRBJ2-7 . . TRBV27 TGTGCCAGCAGTTTACCGGGGGACCCCTACGAGCAGTACTTC CASSLPGDPYEQYF
TRBJ1-5 TRBD1 . TRBV5-1 TGCGCCAGCAGCCTTAGACAGGGGGGTCAGCCCCAGCATTTT CASSLRQGGQPQHF
TRBJ2-7 . . TRBV5-3 TGTGCCAGAAGCGGCCTTAGTGAGTGGGAGTGGGCCTACGAGCAGTACTTC CARSGLSEWEWAYEQYF
TRBJ1-1 . . TRBV5-6 TGTGCCAGCAGCTTGGAGAGGGGTGAAGCTTTCTTT CASSLERGEAFF
TRBJ2-5 TRBD2 . TRBV29-1 TGCAGCACCCGCCGGGCGGGAGTAGGGCAAGAGACCCAGTACTTC CSTRRAGVGQETQYF
TRBJ2-3 . . TRBV27 TGTGCCAGCAGTTTAGGTCGCACAGATACGCAGTATTTT CASSLGRTDTQYF
TRBJ2-5 TRBD2 . TRBV4-2 TGTGCCAGCAGCCGACGCCTAGCGGGAGGTCCGGGAGGGGAGACCCAGTACTTC CASSRRLAGGPGGETQYF